This entry is about one T cell receptor (beta chain). What it binds is unknown. Germline V CDR1 and CDR2: LGHDT, YNNKEL (reference sequence). The trim removed 0 bases at V and 2 bases at J, leaving 3 bases unmatched. This CDR3 is built from 17 residues. These data belong to a study of T cell repertoires in cytomegalovirus infection. The study's findings and limits: The cumulative frequency of public TCR beta families identified carriers of CMV plus the relevant HLA. The ex vivo response was dominated by HLA-C-restricted CMV-specific TCR beta clonotypes.

TCRdb reprocessed the reads via MiXCR and lists one record per CDR3 protein. Among approximately 550,000 distinct CDR3 sequences listed, 16% were seen once. The TCR comes from a human donor in good health (CMV status not recorded). Some clones in this sample may be carry-over from other donors' samples. This chain links TRBV3-1 with TRBJ2-2; 10 bases line up with TRBD2. The source material was CD8+ T cells from PBMCs. The DNA of the CDR3 is TGTGCCAGCAGCCAAGATGGACTAGCGGTAAACACCGGGGAGCTGTTTTTT. Translation: CASSQDGLAVNTGELFF.